This is a list of T cell receptor beta chains from one sample in a study of radiotherapy plus CTLA-4 blockade in lung cancer. TCRdb's table, derived via immunoSEQ multiplex PCR, lists solely in-frame clones and lacks some. The repertoire has about 38,000 clones, over 70% of them found once; the top ten carry about 8.9%. The sequencing here drew on peripheral blood, taken from a patient treated with radiotherapy plus ipilimumab. Receptors originate from a human donor with non-small cell lung cancer who had stable disease on radiotherapy plus ipilimumab. CDR3s include the opening cysteine and the closing phenylalanine or tryptophan. Fields, in order: clone size, J gene, CDR3 length, D gene, V gene, CDR3 protein, CDR3 DNA. The D gene is left open where the match is weak. Rows give clone size only sometimes, using once, few, many, or a class for an expanded clone.

. TRBJ2-5 14 TRBD2 TRBV11-3 CASSGRGGAKTQYF TGTGCCAGCAGCGGGCGGGGGGGCGCGAAGACCCAGTACTTC
. TRBJ1-5 14 . TRBV28 CASSYRVGNQPQHF TGTGCCAGCAGTTACAGGGTCGGCAATCAGCCCCAGCATTTT
. TRBJ1-3 15 . TRBV13 CASSLGGISGNTIYF TGTGCCAGCAGCTTAGGGGGAATCTCTGGAAACACCATATATTTT
. TRBJ2-3 14 TRBD1 TRBV5-4 CASSSTGGTDTQYF TGTGCCAGCAGCTCGACAGGGGGCACAGATACGCAGTATTTT
. TRBJ2-4 14 . TRBV4-2 CASSQIQGQDIQYF TGTGCCAGCAGCCAGATACAGGGCCAGGACATTCAGTACTTC
. TRBJ2-5 11 . TRBV2 CASRVMETQYF TGTGCCAGCAGGGTAATGGAGACCCAGTACTTC
. TRBJ2-1 13 . TRBV6-4 CASSRDGGNEQFF TGTGCCAGCAGTCGTGACGGGGGAAATGAGCAGTTCTTC
. TRBJ2-1 16 . TRBV5-1 CASSFTGFGSYNEQFF TGCGCCAGCAGCTTTACAGGGTTTGGGTCCTACAATGAGCAGTTCTTC
. TRBJ1-6 16 . TRBV7-3 CASSLNPAGPGSPLHF TGTGCCAGCAGCTTAAACCCCGCAGGGCCGGGCTCACCCCTCCACTTT
once TRBJ1-1 14 . TRBV6-5 CASSFTGLGTEAFF TGTGCCAGCAGTTTTACAGGGTTAGGCACTGAAGCTTTCTTT
. TRBJ1-1 17 . TRBV15 CATSRDMTGLLNTEAFF TGTGCCACCAGCAGAGATATGACGGGACTGCTGAACACTGAAGCTTTCTTT
. TRBJ2-1 14 . TRBV5-1 CASSLGQPGNEQFF TGCGCCAGCAGCTTGGGACAGCCGGGCAATGAGCAGTTCTTC
. TRBJ2-1 15 TRBD1 TRBV10-1 CASSERTGGYNEQFF TGCGCCAGCAGTGAGCGGACAGGGGGTTACAATGAGCAGTTCTTC
. TRBJ1-1 13 . TRBV19 CASKWRDSTEAFF TGTGCCAGTAAATGGCGGGATTCGACTGAAGCTTTCTTT
. TRBJ2-2 17 . TRBV4-3 CASSQDGLGGITGELFF TGCGCCAGCAGCCAAGACGGCCTGGGCGGGATAACCGGGGAGCTGTTTTTT
. TRBJ1-1 17 . TRBV14 CASSPGQGGWLGTEAFF TGTGCCAGCAGTCCAGGGCAGGGCGGTTGGCTCGGCACTGAAGCTTTCTTT
. TRBJ1-2 15 . TRBV7-9 CASSRETGPTYGYTF TGTGCCAGCAGCCGAGAGACAGGCCCGACGTATGGCTACACCTTC
. TRBJ1-3 18 . TRBV9 CASSVGKTGANIGNTIYF TGTGCCAGCAGCGTAGGGAAAACAGGCGCAAATATCGGAAACACCATATATTTT
. TRBJ1-6 14 TRBD1 TRBV7-2 CASRPDRVNSPLHF TGTGCCAGCAGGCCGGACAGGGTAAATTCACCCCTCCACTTT
. TRBJ1-2 16 . TRBV15 CATSRDRGGANYGYTF TGTGCCACCAGCAGAGACCGGGGAGGCGCTAACTATGGCTACACCTTC
. TRBJ1-5 13 . TRBV19 CASSSTENQPQHF TGTGCCAGTAGTTCGACAGAAAATCAGCCCCAGCATTTT
. TRBJ1-2 16 TRBD1 TRBV5-1 CASSSGTGVLGDGYTF TGCGCCAGCAGTTCCGGGACAGGGGTGTTGGGTGATGGCTACACCTTC
. TRBJ1-5 16 TRBD1 TRBV4-1 CASSQVPGQPERAQHF TGCGCCAGCAGCCAAGTACCGGGACAGCCAGAAAGGGCCCAGCATTTT
. TRBJ1-4 14 . TRBV7-8 CASSSLRWGEKLFF TGTGCCAGCAGCTCATTACGCTGGGGTGAAAAACTGTTTTTT
. TRBJ1-5 16 . TRBV4-3 CASSQSLGAGNQPQHF TGCGCCAGCAGCCAATCCCTAGGGGCAGGTAATCAGCCCCAGCATTTT
once TRBJ1-1 12 . TRBV6-5 CASSYVGTEAFF TGTGCCAGCAGTTACGTGGGAACTGAAGCTTTCTTT
. TRBJ2-1 13 TRBD2 TRBV30 CAFASGGYNEQFF TGTGCCTTCGCTAGCGGGGGTTACAATGAGCAGTTCTTC
. TRBJ1-5 14 TRBD1 TRBV19 CASRPGQDNQPQHF TGTGCCAGTAGACCGGGACAGGACAATCAGCCCCAGCATTTT
. TRBJ2-4 15 TRBD2 TRBV7-3 CASSLTSGGRDIQYF TGTGCCAGCAGCTTAACGAGCGGGGGGAGAGACATTCAGTACTTC
few TRBJ1-2 17 TRBD1 TRBV5-1 CASSLWDRTPLSDGYTF TGCGCCAGCAGCTTGTGGGACAGAACGCCCCTCAGCGATGGCTACACCTTC
. TRBJ2-1 15 TRBD2 TRBV19 CASSRPSGGGLAQFF TGTGCCAGTAGTCGCCCTAGCGGGGGGGGGCTGGCGCAGTTCTTC
. TRBJ1-2 14 . TRBV7-2 CASSLNREVYGYTF TGTGCCAGCAGCTTAAACAGGGAGGTTTATGGCTACACCTTC
. TRBJ1-5 16 . TRBV10-3 CAISESTGLGNQPQHF TGTGCCATCAGTGAGTCGACGGGACTCGGCAATCAGCCCCAGCATTTT
few TRBJ2-1 14 . TRBV27 CASSRLSSYNEQFF TGTGCCAGCAGTCGCCTGAGCTCCTACAATGAGCAGTTCTTC
medium-sized TRBJ1-2 14 TRBD1 TRBV27 CASSLTGTFKGYTF TGTGCCAGCAGTCTGACAGGGACCTTTAAGGGCTACACCTTC
. TRBJ1-3 12 . TRBV19 CASTDSENTIYF TGTGCCAGTACGGACAGCGAAAACACCATATATTTT
. TRBJ2-4 15 TRBD1 TRBV9 CASSPGTVGKNIQYF TGTGCCAGCAGCCCCGGGACAGTTGGCAAAAACATTCAGTACTTC
. TRBJ1-3 14 . TRBV11-2 CASNRDYSGNTIYF TGTGCCAGCAACAGGGACTACTCTGGAAACACCATATATTTT
. TRBJ1-4 14 . TRBV5-1 CASSWGQDNEKLFF TGCGCCAGCAGCTGGGGCCAGGATAATGAAAAACTGTTTTTT
few TRBJ2-5 15 TRBD1 TRBV7-9 CASSPRDRGQETQYF TGTGCCAGCAGCCCCCGGGACAGGGGCCAAGAGACCCAGTACTTC
. TRBJ1-6 15 TRBD1 TRBV5-1 CASSGTGTANSPLHF TGCGCCAGCAGCGGTACCGGGACAGCTAATTCACCCCTCCACTTT
. TRBJ2-3 13 TRBD1 TRBV6-1 CASSADRRTTQYF TGTGCCAGCAGTGCGGACAGGCGGACGACGCAGTATTTT
. TRBJ1-1 12 . TRBV5-5 CASSLGSFEAFF TGTGCCAGCAGCTTGGGGAGTTTTGAAGCTTTCTTT
few TRBJ2-2 19 TRBD2 TRBV19 CASSIGLAGAPGDTGELFF TGTGCCAGTAGTATAGGACTAGCGGGGGCCCCGGGGGACACCGGGGAGCTGTTTTTT
few TRBJ1-4 13 . TRBV10-3 CAIKEGPNEKLFF TGTGCCATCAAGGAGGGACCTAATGAAAAACTGTTTTTT
. TRBJ1-2 16 TRBD1 TRBV5-1 CASSFGQGAANYGYTF TGCGCCAGCAGCTTTGGACAGGGGGCTGCTAACTATGGCTACACCTTC
. TRBJ1-5 14 . TRBV21-1 CASSKGQGGQPQHF TGTGCCAGCAGCAAAGGGCAGGGAGGGCAGCCCCAGCATTTT
once TRBJ2-1 17 TRBD1 TRBV9 CASSEAGTGAVYNEQFF TGTGCCAGCAGCGAGGCGGGGACAGGGGCAGTCTACAATGAGCAGTTCTTC
. TRBJ2-5 16 TRBD1 TRBV28 CASSSNLGQGWETQYF TGTGCCAGCAGCTCGAACCTGGGACAGGGATGGGAGACCCAGTACTTC
. TRBJ2-2 16 . TRBV2 CASRWNSLSNTGELFF TGTGCCAGCAGATGGAATAGTTTATCGAACACCGGGGAGCTGTTTTTT
. TRBJ1-2 14 TRBD1 TRBV30 CAWNFMDRYYGYTF TGTGCCTGGAATTTTATGGACAGGTACTATGGCTACACCTTC
. TRBJ2-5 13 . TRBV18 CASSISGGETQYF TGTGCCAGCTCGATATCCGGGGGCGAGACCCAGTACTTC
. TRBJ1-2 13 TRBD1 TRBV4-3 CASSQDRTGRYTF TGCGCCAGCAGCCAAGATCGGACAGGACGCTACACCTTC
. TRBJ1-5 15 TRBD1 TRBV5-5 CASSVGQGGSQPQHF TGTGCCAGCAGCGTGGGACAGGGAGGGTCTCAGCCCCAGCATTTT